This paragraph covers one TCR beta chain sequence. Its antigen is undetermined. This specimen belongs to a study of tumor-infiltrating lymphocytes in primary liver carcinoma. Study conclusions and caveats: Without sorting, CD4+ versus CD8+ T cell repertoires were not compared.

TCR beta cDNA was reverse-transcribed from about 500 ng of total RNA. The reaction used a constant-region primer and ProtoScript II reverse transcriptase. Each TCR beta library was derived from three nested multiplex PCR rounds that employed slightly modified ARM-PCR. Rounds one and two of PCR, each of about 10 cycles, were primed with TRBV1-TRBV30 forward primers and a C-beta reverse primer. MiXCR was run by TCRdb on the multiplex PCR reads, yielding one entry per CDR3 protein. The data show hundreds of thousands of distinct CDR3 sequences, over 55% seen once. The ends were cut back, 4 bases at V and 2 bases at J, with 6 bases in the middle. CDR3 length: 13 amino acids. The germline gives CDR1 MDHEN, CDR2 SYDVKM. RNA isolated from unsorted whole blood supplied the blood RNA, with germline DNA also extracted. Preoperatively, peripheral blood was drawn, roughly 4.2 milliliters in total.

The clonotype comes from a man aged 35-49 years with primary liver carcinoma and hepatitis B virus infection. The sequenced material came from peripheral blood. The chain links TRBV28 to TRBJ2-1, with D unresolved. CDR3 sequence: CASSSGAYNEQFF. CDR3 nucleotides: TGTGCCAGCAGTTCAGGAGCCTACAATGAGCAGTTCTTC.